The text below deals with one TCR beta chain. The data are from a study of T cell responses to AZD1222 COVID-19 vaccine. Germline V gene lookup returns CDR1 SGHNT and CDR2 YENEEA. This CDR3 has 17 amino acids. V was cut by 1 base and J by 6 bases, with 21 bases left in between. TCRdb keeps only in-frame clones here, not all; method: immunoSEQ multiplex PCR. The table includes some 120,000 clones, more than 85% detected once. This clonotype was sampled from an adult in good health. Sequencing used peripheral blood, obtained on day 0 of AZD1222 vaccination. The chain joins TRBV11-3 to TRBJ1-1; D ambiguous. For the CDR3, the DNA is TGTGCCAGCAGCTTAGCCCTCTGGACCAACATTAATCCTGAAGCTTTCTTT. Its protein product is CASSLALWTNINPEAFF.